This T cell receptor (beta chain) derives from a study of T cell responses to AZD1222 COVID-19 vaccine. Background on the study: Whether given at about 4 or about 12 weeks, second doses were pooled.

Study-wide results and limits: Receipt of two AZD1222 doses was followed by a rise in Spike-specific TCR breadth and depth. The study identified only five to seven AZD1222 recipients as seropositive at baseline. Mostly white British, mostly female donors; authors suggested clonal diversity may be underestimated.

Regarding this clone: What it binds is not known.

The method was immunoSEQ multiplex PCR; TCRdb's version includes in-frame clones alone and lacks a portion of them. In the table there are 130,000 or so clones, approximately 93% of which are singletons. V lost 3 bases, J lost 7 bases, and 14 bases lay in between. Germline CDR1 reads SGHRS; CDR2 reads YFSETQ. The CDR3 extends over 14 amino acids. This clonotype originated in an adult in good health. The sample was peripheral blood, taken on day 0 of AZD1222 vaccination. This sequence joins TRBV5-1 and TRBJ2-1; D is possibly TRBD2 (5 bases). CDR3 region: CASSSSYTGNEQFF. CDR3 sequence (DNA): TGCGCCAGCAGCTCCTCTTACACGGGGAATGAGCAGTTCTTC. Drawing the rest from reference TRBV5-1 and TRBJ2-1, the complete variable domain is KAGVTQTPRYLIKTRGQQVTLSCSPISGHRSVSWYQQTPGQGLQFLFEYFSETQRNKGNFPGRFSGRQFSNSRSEMNVSTLELGDSALYLCASSSSYTGNEQFFGPGTRLTVL.